Below are 14 T cell receptor beta chains sequenced from a single sample in a study of radiation and T cells in renal cell carcinoma (dated by TCRdb to about 2020). The sample's time point label, in plain terms: blood 4 weeks post-SBRT, at nephrectomy. The treatment or condition label, read with the paper, signifies: 15 Gy SBRT to primary tumor, nephrectomy 4 weeks later. Receptor amplification or capture employed the immunoSEQ multiplex PCR assay. Held by TCRdb, this immuneACCESS table contains in-frame sequences only and omits some clones. Under half of the omission traces to an unresolved V gene where checked; the cause of the rest is unknown. Present in this sample are around 100,000 clones, 80% to 90% of which were seen just once. The ten largest account for around 7.7% of the sample. The specimen comprised blood, sampled from a patient whose treatment included radiotherapy and nephrectomy. The receptor source for this set is a man aged 60 to 69 with renal cell carcinoma.

The rearrangement links TRBV18 to TRBJ1-2, with D tentatively TRBD1 (5 bases). The CDR3 consists of 13 residues. The germline gives CDR1 KGHSH, CDR2 LQKENI. With 6 bases removed from V and 4 bases from J, the gap between germline ends came to 12 bases. The CDR3 DNA reads TGTGCCAGCTCTGACAGCGCGGCCTATGGCTACACCTTC. The encoded protein is CASSDSAAYGYTF.

J is TRBJ2-7 and V is TRBV30; D unresolved. Trimming left V 5 bases short and J 3 bases short, with 5 bases between. The CDR3 length is 10 residues. CDR1 is GTSNPN and CDR2 is SVGIG in the germline V gene (reference sequence). CDR3 protein: CAWGIYEQYF. CDR3 nucleotide sequence: TGTGCCTGGGGAATCTACGAGCAGTACTTC.

This clone is a singleton in its sample. V gene TRBV9 combines with J gene TRBJ2-1; D remains ambiguous. The V gene lost 0 bases and the J gene lost 0 bases, with 7 bases spanning the gap. Germline CDR1 reads SGDLS; CDR2 reads YYNGEE. This CDR3 is built from 15 residues. In DNA, the CDR3 is TGTGCCAGCAGCGTAGGTGCTAACTCCTACAATGAGCAGTTCTTC. Translation: CASSVGANSYNEQFF.

This chain joins TRBV2 and TRBJ2-1; D gene uncertain. The V end was cut by 1 base, the J end by 6 bases, with 4 bases between. Germline V gene lookup returns CDR1 SNHLY and CDR2 FYNNEI. This CDR3 contains 12 residues. CDR3 region: CASSEGVNEQFF. CDR3 bases: TGTGCCAGCAGTGAAGGGGTCAATGAGCAGTTCTTC.

This clone turned up a few times. The chain carries TRBV7-2 and TRBJ1-5; no clear D. The germline V and J ends were trimmed by 1 base and 0 bases, with 10 bases remaining between them. CDR1 is SGHTA, CDR2 FQGNSA, per germline. The CDR3 loop spans 16 amino acids. CDR3 in amino acids: CASSLVSGLSNQPQHF. The CDR3 region has the DNA TGTGCCAGCAGCTTAGTCTCCGGACTTAGCAATCAGCCCCAGCATTTT.

The rearrangement uses TRBV19 and TRBJ2-3, with D maybe TRBD1 (5 bases). Germline-derived CDR1 and CDR2 are LNHDA and SQIVND (reference sequence). The CDR3 covers 14 residues. The V end lost 5 bases, the J end lost 3 bases, and 12 bases lay between the germline ends. The CDR3 spells CASSPQVGTDTQYF. In DNA, the CDR3 is TGTGCCAGTAGTCCACAGGTCGGGACAGATACGCAGTATTTT.

The sample holds one count of this clone. The chain employs TRBV27 and TRBJ1-5; 8 nucleotides align to TRBD1. The CDR3 spans 16 residues. V was clipped by 5 bases and J by 2 bases; unmatched bases: 8. Germline CDR1 is MNHEY and CDR2 is SMNVEV (reference sequence). The CDR3 DNA reads TGTGCCAGCAGTAGGGCGACAGGGGAAGGCAATCAGCCCCAGCATTTT. Amino acids: CASSRATGEGNQPQHF.

The V call is TRBV7-3, the J call TRBJ2-2, with 13 positions matching TRBD2. J gave up 5 bases and V 4 bases, and 4 bases lay outside the gene matches. CDR1 is SGHTA, CDR2 FQGTGA, per germline. This CDR3 contains 16 residues. The CDR3 reads CASSSSLAGGTGELFF. CDR3 in DNA: TGTGCCAGCAGCTCGTCACTAGCGGGAGGGACCGGGGAGCTGTTTTTT.

This sequence joins TRBV6-1 and TRBJ2-7; the match to TRBD1 covers 8 bases. The trim removed 8 bases at V and 3 bases at J, leaving 3 bases unmatched. Germline CDR1 reads MNHNS; CDR2 reads SASEGT. This CDR3 contains 12 residues. The CDR3 loop is CASRGQVYEQYF. Written as DNA, the CDR3 is TGTGCCAGCCGGGGACAGGTCTACGAGCAGTACTTC.

J is TRBJ2-1 and V is TRBV19; D is unclear. This CDR3 has 13 residues. Germline V gene sequence: CDR1 LNHDA, CDR2 SQIVND (reference sequence). The ends were cut back, 3 bases at V and 5 bases at J, with 8 bases in the middle. CDR3: CASSIAVNNEQFF. The CDR3 region has the DNA TGTGCCAGTAGTATCGCAGTGAACAATGAGCAGTTCTTC.

This clone was seen a single time. The chain uses TRBV6-6 and TRBJ1-6; D remains ambiguous. The CDR3 loop spans 15 amino acids. V shed 8 bases and J shed 5 bases, with 16 bases lying between them. Germline CDR1 is MNHNY and CDR2 is SVGAGI (reference sequence). The CDR3 DNA reads as TGTGCCAGCGAGAGGGCCCTCCAGGATAATTCACCCCTCCACTTT. This encodes CASERALQDNSPLHF.

V and J are TRBV7-9 and TRBJ2-1; 13 bases agree with TRBD2. V trimming: 4 bases; J trimming: 5 bases; junction bases outside the gene matches: 5. Per germline, CDR1 SEHNR and CDR2 FQNEAQ (reference sequence). The length of the CDR3 is 16 residues. The CDR3, as DNA: TGTGCCAGCAGCTACGGGACTAGCGGGATTGACAATGAGCAGTTCTTC. It is translated as CASSYGTSGIDNEQFF.

V is TRBV28 and J is TRBJ1-5; D is possibly TRBD1 (5 bases). The length of the CDR3 is 16 residues. Germline CDR1 MDHEN, CDR2 SYDVKM. The ends were cut back, 6 bases at V and 1 base at J, with 16 bases in the middle. This CDR3 reads CASRLQKGSSNQPQHF. CDR3 bases: TGTGCCAGCAGACTTCAAAAGGGGTCGAGCAATCAGCCCCAGCATTTT.

The chain recombines TRBV7-2 with TRBJ2-5; unclear D gene. This CDR3 contains 13 residues. Germline CDR1 is SGHTA and CDR2 is FQGNSA. V was cut by 1 base and J by 2 bases, with 5 bases left in between. Here the CDR3 DNA reads TGTGCCAGCAGCTTAGAGTTGCAAGAGACCCAGTACTTC. Translation: CASSLELQETQYF.